This TCR beta chain was identified during a study of early T cells in non-severe SARS-CoV-2 infection. Study-wide background: Bulk RNA isolated from unsorted whole blood underwent sequencing; chains were not paired. Findings of the study overall: In VDJdb matching, anti-spike CD8 responses were favored while private and CD4 specificities went missing.

The CDR3 extends over 15 amino acids. Trimming took 2 bases from V and 0 from J, leaving 13 bases between them. The germline gives CDR1 DFQATT, CDR2 SNEGSKA (reference sequence). This clonotype appeared many times. Its antigen is as yet unknown. Individually, cDNA molecules had unique molecular identifiers attached to them. Each CDR3 protein is one row after TCRdb ran MiXCR on the 5' RACE reads. The data contain about 81,000 distinct CDR3 sequences, roughly 5.7% of them singletons. Sequenced input: whole blood. The source of this sequence is an adult who was a healthcare worker with PCR-confirmed SARS-CoV-2 infection or an uninfected control (not recorded which). The chain joins TRBV20-1 to TRBJ2-5; D gene ambiguous. The CDR3: CSARPFSGYQETQYF. CDR3 nucleotide sequence: TGCAGTGCTAGACCATTTTCCGGGTACCAAGAGACCCAGTACTTC.